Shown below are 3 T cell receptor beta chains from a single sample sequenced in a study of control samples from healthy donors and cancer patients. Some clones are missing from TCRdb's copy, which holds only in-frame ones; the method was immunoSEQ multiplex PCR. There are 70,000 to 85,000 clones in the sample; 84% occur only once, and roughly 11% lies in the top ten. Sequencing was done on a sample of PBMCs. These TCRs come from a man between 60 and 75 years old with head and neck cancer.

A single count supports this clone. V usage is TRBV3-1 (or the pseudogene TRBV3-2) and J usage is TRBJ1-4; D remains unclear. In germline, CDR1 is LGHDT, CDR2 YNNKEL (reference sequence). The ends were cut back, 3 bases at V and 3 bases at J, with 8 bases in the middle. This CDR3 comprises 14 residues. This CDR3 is CASSHAGPNEKLFF. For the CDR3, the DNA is TGTGCCAGCAGCCATGCCGGCCCTAATGAAAAACTGTTTTTT.

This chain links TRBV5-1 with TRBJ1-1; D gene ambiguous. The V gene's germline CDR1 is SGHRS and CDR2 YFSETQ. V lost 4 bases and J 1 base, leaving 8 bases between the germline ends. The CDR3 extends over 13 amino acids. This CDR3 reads CASSRVENTEAFF. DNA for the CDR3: TGCGCCAGCAGCCGTGTTGAGAACACTGAAGCTTTCTTT.

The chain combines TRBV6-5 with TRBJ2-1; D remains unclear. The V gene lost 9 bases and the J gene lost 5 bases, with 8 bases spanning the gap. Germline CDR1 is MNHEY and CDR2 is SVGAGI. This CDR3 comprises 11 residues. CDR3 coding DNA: TGTGCCAGTCGGACGGACAATGAGCAGTTCTTC. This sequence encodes CASRTDNEQFF.